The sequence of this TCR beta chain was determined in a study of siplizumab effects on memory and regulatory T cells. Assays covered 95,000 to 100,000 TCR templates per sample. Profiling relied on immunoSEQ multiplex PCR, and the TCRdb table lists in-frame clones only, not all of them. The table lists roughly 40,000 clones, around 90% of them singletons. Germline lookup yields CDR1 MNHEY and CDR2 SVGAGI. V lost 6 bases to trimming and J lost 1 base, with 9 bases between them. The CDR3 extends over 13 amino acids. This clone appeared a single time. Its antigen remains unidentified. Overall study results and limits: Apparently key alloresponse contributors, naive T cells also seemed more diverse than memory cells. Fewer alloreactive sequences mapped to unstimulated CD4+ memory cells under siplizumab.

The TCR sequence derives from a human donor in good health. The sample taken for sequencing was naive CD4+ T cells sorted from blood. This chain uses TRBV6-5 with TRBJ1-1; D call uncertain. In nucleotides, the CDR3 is TGTGCCAGCAGGCTCCGACAGAACACTGAAGCTTTCTTT. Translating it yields CASRLRQNTEAFF.